The present T cell receptor (beta chain) was sequenced within a study of Graves' ophthalmopathy and Graves' hyperthyroidism. Whole-study context: There was a collection of peripheral blood at initial diagnosis, before any treatment.

Study-wide points: Both a roughly 68% sensitivity and an approximately 75% specificity characterized the model's predictions of ophthalmopathy progression. The blood repertoire also included most expanded thyroid clonotypes above 0.001 frequency.

As to this clonotype: Its antigen is still unknown.

Amplifying from RNA transcripts, the study obtained TCR beta CDR3 regions. RT-PCR was first run with HTBI primers, then multiplex PCR in a second round. From the multiplex PCR reads, TCRdb called clonotypes with MiXCR, one entry per CDR3 protein. The sample gives 740,000 or so distinct CDR3 sequences, approximately 40% of which show up once; 44% is in the top ten. V shed 4 bases and J 10 bases; nucleotides not matched to a gene: 6. CDR3 size: 12 residues. CDR1 ENHRY and CDR2 SYGVKD come from the germline V gene. This clonotype originated in an adult man with Graves' ophthalmopathy. The V call is TRBV10-3, the J call TRBJ1-2; 7 bases are a match to TRBD1. Sequencing input: peripheral blood. The CDR3 loop reads CAISGQGGDYTF. The CDR3 DNA is TGTGCCATCAGTGGACAGGGCGGAGACTACACCTTC.